The clone carrying this T cell receptor (beta chain) appeared a few times. Antigen: not known. Germline trimming cut 0 bases from V and 7 bases from J; bases unmatched to any gene: 5. Germline CDR1 and CDR2: SGHTA and FQGNSA. The CDR3 contains 15 residues. The sample belongs to a study of T-cell memory formation after mild COVID-19. Study information: Largely donor-specific sequence clusters came from a couple of donors.

The study, taken as a whole, reports: For contracting clones, CD4+ ones sat mainly in CM and EM, CD8+ in EMRA. Contracting clones from day 15 to 85 had balanced CD4/CD8; later expanders favoured CD4+.

The TCR alpha and TCR beta cDNA libraries, bearing sample barcodes and UMIs, were generated by 5'RACE using constant-segment primers. Each CDR3 protein gets one entry after TCRdb re-called the 5' RACE reads with MiXCR. The sample lists around 370,000 distinct CDR3 sequences, more than 20% occurring once. Material: PBMCs or a T cell subset sorted from them (not recorded which). The chain links TRBV7-2 to TRBJ2-2; TRBD2 aligns across 7 bases. This receptor was obtained from an adult woman who had mild COVID-19 (a few samples of this study predate the infection). Cell type and time point are not known. CDR3: CASSLARGSVGELFF. CDR3 in DNA: TGTGCCAGCAGCTTAGCGCGCGGGAGTGTCGGGGAGCTGTTTTTT.